These 27 T cell receptor beta chains were all obtained from the same sample, sequenced in a study of blood T cell repertoires in COVID-19. The repertoire was sequenced with immunoSEQ multiplex PCR; TCRdb's copy has only in-frame clones and lacks some. This table has over 150,000 clones, around 82% appearing once. Input material: peripheral blood. Receptors were obtained from a man in his 70s with active or convalescent COVID-19.

The rearrangement links TRBV5-1 to TRBJ2-7, with 8 nucleotides matching TRBD1. Germline V gene data show CDR1 as SGHRS and CDR2 as YFSETQ. The CDR3 covers 13 residues. V dropped 6 bases and J dropped 2; count of bases not matched to a gene: 4. Here the CDR3 reads CASTPGGTYEQYF. The CDR3 DNA follows: TGCGCCAGCACCCCAGGGGGCACCTACGAGCAGTACTTC. Filled out from reference TRBV5-1 and TRBJ2-7, the complete variable domain reads KAGVTQTPRYLIKTRGQQVTLSCSPISGHRSVSWYQQTPGQGLQFLFEYFSETQRNKGNFPGRFSGRQFSNSRSEMNVSTLELGDSALYLCASTPGGTYEQYFGPGTRLTVT.

This clone came up once. The chain is built from TRBV5-6 and TRBJ1-3, with D maybe TRBD1 (5 bases). The V end was cut by 4 bases, the J end by 2 bases, with 19 bases between. The CDR3 covers 17 residues. The germline V gene encodes CDR1 SGHDT and CDR2 YYEEEE. The CDR3 here is CASSPGLRGRTGNTIYF. CDR3 bases: TGTGCCAGCAGCCCTGGTTTACGGGGGAGGACTGGAAACACCATATATTTT. Looking up the rest from reference TRBV5-6 and TRBJ1-3 gives the full variable domain: DAGVTQSPTHLIKTRGQQVTLRCSPKSGHDTVSWYQQALGQGPQFIFQYYEEEERQRGNFPDRFSGHQFPNYSSELNVNALLLGDSALYLCASSPGLRGRTGNTIYFGEGSWLTVV.

V gene TRBV4-1 combines with J gene TRBJ1-5; no clear D gene. The V end was cut by 0 bases, the J end by 5 bases, with 5 bases between. Germline values: CDR1 MGHRA, CDR2 YSYEKL. The CDR3 spans 13 residues. The CDR3, as DNA: TGCGCCAGCAGCCAAGATTTAGATCAGCCCCAGCATTTT. Its translation: CASSQDLDQPQHF.

This clone has only a few counts. This sample also contains other DNA sequences that code for the same CDR3. This chain joins TRBV11-3 and TRBJ1-1, with D unclear. The CDR3 has 13 residues. CDR1 is SGHNT and CDR2 is YENEEA in the germline V gene. V was shortened by 1 base and J by 1 base, with 4 bases between the two germline ends. CDR3 residues: CASSLGENTEAFF. DNA of the CDR3: TGTGCCAGCAGCTTAGGCGAGAACACTGAAGCTTTCTTT.

The gene calls are TRBV6-2 or TRBV6-3 and TRBJ2-7, with 11 bases identical to TRBD2. The junction had 16 bases not matched to a gene; V was cut back by 6 bases and J by 12 bases. The germline V gene encodes CDR1 MNHEY and CDR2 SVGEGT. This CDR3 comprises 15 residues. The CDR3 spells CASSDTGVAGGRLYF. The CDR3 DNA is TGTGCCAGCAGCGACACAGGGGTAGCGGGAGGGAGGCTGTACTTC.

The V call is TRBV5-4, the J call TRBJ2-7; D perhaps matches TRBD2 (6 bases). Germline CDR1 is SGHNT and CDR2 is YYREEE (reference sequence). V lost 2 bases and J lost 6, with 12 bases in between. The CDR3 runs 13 residues. CDR3 sequence: CASSFIAGIEQYF. Written as DNA, the CDR3 is TGTGCCAGCAGCTTTATTGCGGGGATCGAGCAGTACTTC.

The genes are TRBV3-1 (or the pseudogene TRBV3-2) and TRBJ2-7, with 12 bases matching TRBD1. Germline lookup yields CDR1 LGHDT and CDR2 YNNKEL (reference sequence). This CDR3 comprises 17 residues. J gave up 2 bases and V 0 bases, and 5 bases lay outside the gene matches. CDR3 loop: CASSQDLGQGAPYEQYF. The CDR3 nucleotides are TGTGCCAGCAGCCAAGATCTGGGACAGGGGGCCCCCTACGAGCAGTACTTC.

This chain connects TRBV12-3 or TRBV12-4 to TRBJ1-4, with 9 bases lining up with TRBD1. The CDR3 consists of 12 residues. V was pared by 3 bases and J by 13 bases, with 3 bases of the junction left unmatched. The chain's CDR3 is CASSFGTGRLFF. CDR3 bases: TGTGCCAGCAGTTTCGGGACAGGGAGACTGTTTTTT.

The chain carries TRBV28 and TRBJ2-7; 7 positions agree with TRBD2. CDR1 is MDHEN and CDR2 is SYDVKM in the germline V gene. The V and J ends lost 5 bases and 4 bases, in that order; junction bases with no gene match: 2. The CDR3 extends over 12 amino acids. CDR3 protein: CASSSGTYEQYF. The CDR3 DNA is TGTGCCAGCAGTAGCGGGACGTACGAGCAGTACTTC.

This clone was counted a few times. This chain uses TRBV11-2 with TRBJ1-6, with D tentatively TRBD1 (6 bases). Per the germline V gene, CDR1 is SGHAT and CDR2 is FQNNGV. Trimming removed 5 bases at V and 2 bases at J, with 16 bases between. This CDR3 comprises 17 residues. CDR3 protein: CASSGPRGGPYNSPLHF. The DNA of the CDR3 is TGTGCCAGCAGCGGTCCCAGGGGTGGACCCTATAATTCACCCCTCCACTTT.

The CDR3 nucleotides are TGTGCCAGCAGCGTAGCCGAGAATTCACCCCTCCACTTT. It encodes CASSVAENSPLHF. V and J are TRBV9 and TRBJ1-6; D uncertain. V was shortened by 0 bases and J by 7 bases, with 5 bases between the two germline ends. Germline CDR1 reads SGDLS; CDR2 reads YYNGEE. CDR3 length equals 13 residues.

The chain employs TRBV11-2 and TRBJ2-1; TRBD2 matches at 11 bases. Looked up from germline, CDR1 is SGHAT and CDR2 is FQNNGV. This CDR3 has 15 residues. J was trimmed by 10 bases and V by 2 bases; bases with no gene match: 7. As DNA, the CDR3 is TGTGCCAGCAGCTTAACCTCTAGCGGGAGGATCGAGCAGTTCTTC. Translating it yields CASSLTSSGRIEQFF.

The chain carries TRBV19 and TRBJ2-3; TRBD1 matches 10 bases. After removal of 8 bases from V and 6 bases from J, the junction contained 14 bases not matched to a gene. The CDR3 loop spans 16 amino acids. Germline V gene data show CDR1 as LNHDA and CDR2 as SQIVND (reference sequence). The CDR3 sequence: CASRAPRTGGGDTQYF. The CDR3 bases are TGTGCCAGTCGTGCGCCCCGGACAGGGGGAGGGGATACGCAGTATTTT.

The J gene is TRBJ1-2, the V gene TRBV2; 7 bases line up with TRBD1. The CDR3 loop spans 14 amino acids. Germline CDR1 reads SNHLY; CDR2 reads FYNNEI. With 6 bases clipped from V and 0 bases from J, the junction kept 4 bases outside the gene matches. The CDR3 protein is CASRAGGPNYGYTF. CDR3 coding DNA: TGTGCCAGCAGGGCAGGGGGGCCTAACTATGGCTACACCTTC. Combining the CDR3 with reference TRBV2 and TRBJ1-2 gives the whole variable domain EPEVTQTPSHQVTQMGQEVILRCVPISNHLYFYWYRQILGQKVEFLVSFYNNEISEKSEIFDDQFSVERPDGSNFTLKIRSTKLEDSAMYFCASRAGGPNYGYTFGSGTRLTVV.

This sequence joins TRBV6-2 or TRBV6-3 and TRBJ1-1; D remains ambiguous. Trimming took off 4 bases at V and 1 base at J, with 10 bases between the two ends. CDR1 and CDR2 (germline): MNHEY, SVGEGT. The CDR3 has 14 residues. The CDR3 protein is CASSFDLGNTEAFF. In DNA form, the CDR3 reads TGTGCCAGCAGTTTCGATCTAGGGAACACTGAAGCTTTCTTT.

V is TRBV7-2 and J is TRBJ2-3; 8 bases line up with TRBD2. CDR1 is SGHTA, CDR2 FQGNSA, per germline. The CDR3 loop spans 18 amino acids. The V segment lost 0 bases and the J segment 0 bases; nucleotides outside the gene matches: 8. CDR3 coding DNA: TGTGCCAGCAGCTTAGCCTCGGGCGGGACTAGAAGCACAGATACGCAGTATTTT. Protein: CASSLASGGTRSTDTQYF.

Only a few counts were recorded for this clone. The rearrangement uses TRBV27 and TRBJ2-2; TRBD1 matches at 9 bases. The CDR3 runs to 15 residues. Per germline, CDR1 MNHEY and CDR2 SMNVEV (reference sequence). V was clipped by 5 bases and J by 7 bases; unmatched bases: 8. CDR3 protein: CASSVNRGQGGELFF. CDR3 sequence (DNA): TGTGCCAGCAGTGTAAACAGGGGGCAAGGCGGGGAGCTGTTTTTT.

J is TRBJ2-1 and V is TRBV2, with a tentative D call TRBD1 (5 bases). The germline CDR1 and CDR2 sequences are SNHLY and FYNNEI. The CDR3 length is 16 residues. The V and J ends lost 6 bases and 6 bases respectively, with 21 bases between them. CDR3 nucleotide sequence: TGTGCCAGCAGGCGAAGGGGTCTGGACGCTTCCAATGAGCAGTTCTTC. Protein product: CASRRRGLDASNEQFF.

The chain is built from TRBV18 and TRBJ2-1, with D unclear. CDR3 length: 14 amino acids. The germline gives CDR1 KGHSH, CDR2 LQKENI. The V end lost 3 bases, the J end lost 4 bases, and 10 bases lay between the germline ends. CDR3 in DNA: TGTGCCAGCTCACCTCCTATAGAATACAATGAGCAGTTCTTC. Protein product: CASSPPIEYNEQFF.

Only a few counts were recorded for this clone. This chain connects TRBV5-6 to TRBJ1-3; D is possibly TRBD1 (5 bases). The CDR3 has 16 amino acids. The germline V gene has CDR1 SGHDT and CDR2 YYEEEE. Trimming cost V 1 base and J 0 bases, with 11 bases left between them. The CDR3 bases are TGTGCCAGCAGCTTGTTTGGGGGGAGCTCTGGAAACACCATATATTTT. Translation gives CASSLFGGSSGNTIYF.

Written as DNA, the CDR3 is TGTGCCAGCAGCGAAGGACAGGGGGATGTCTATGGCTACACCTTC. This encodes CASSEGQGDVYGYTF. The genes are TRBV6-2 or TRBV6-3 and TRBJ1-2, with TRBD1 matching 10 bases. The germline gives CDR1 MNHEY, CDR2 SVGEGT. Trimming took 6 bases from V and 4 from J; bases not matched to a gene: 8. The CDR3 covers 15 residues.

Concerning this clone: Other DNA sequences from this sample encode an identical CDR3 as well. V usage is TRBV5-1 and J usage is TRBJ1-4; 7 nucleotides match TRBD1. The J segment lost 5 bases and the V segment lost 5 bases, leaving 3 bases of the junction unmatched. CDR1 and CDR2 (germline): SGHRS, YFSETQ. The length of the CDR3 is 13 residues. The DNA for the CDR3 is TGCGCCAGCAGAGGACAGGAAAATGAAAAACTGTTTTTT. It translates to CASRGQENEKLFF.

The chain employs TRBV3-1 (or the pseudogene TRBV3-2) and TRBJ1-3; D possibly corresponds to TRBD1 (6 bases). Trimming shortened V by 1 base and J by 0 bases, and 13 bases separated the two germline ends. The CDR3 is 17 amino acids. Per germline, CDR1 LGHDT and CDR2 YNNKEL (reference sequence). CDR3 DNA sequence: TGTGCCAGCAGCCAAGTCTGGCAGGGGTTCTCTGGAAACACCATATATTTT. Its translation is CASSQVWQGFSGNTIYF.

V is TRBV18 and J is TRBJ1-4; 9 bases match TRBD1. CDR3 length: 15 residues. V shed 3 bases, J shed 8 bases, and the junction held 7 bases outside the gene matches. Germline lookup yields CDR1 KGHSH and CDR2 LQKENI. In DNA form, the CDR3 reads TGTGCCAGCTCACCCCCGGGACAGGGCGGGGAAAAACTGTTTTTT. This encodes CASSPPGQGGEKLFF.

The chain recombines TRBV11-2 with TRBJ2-2; D possibly corresponds to TRBD1 (6 bases). Germline CDR1 and CDR2: SGHAT and FQNNGV. V shed 3 bases and J shed 4 bases, with 12 bases lying between them. The CDR3 contains 15 residues. Written as DNA, the CDR3 is TGTGCCAGCAGCTTTAGGACAGTGGGCACCGGGGAGCTGTTTTTT. It encodes CASSFRTVGTGELFF.

The rearrangement joins TRBV7-9 to TRBJ1-1; D uncertain. Germline CDR1 is SEHNR and CDR2 is FQNEAQ (reference sequence). V shed 6 bases and J shed 3 bases, with 5 bases lying between them. This CDR3 has 11 amino acids. CDR3 sequence: CASRTYTEAFF. CDR3 sequence (DNA): TGTGCCAGCAGGACTTACACTGAAGCTTTCTTT.

This chain connects TRBV19 to TRBJ1-2; TRBD1 agrees at 10 bases. CDR3 length: 15 residues. Germline CDR1 and CDR2: LNHDA and SQIVND (reference sequence). V trimming: 5 bases; J trimming: 4 bases; junction bases outside the gene matches: 7. The CDR3 here is CASSFRDRGGYGYTF. CDR3 sequence (DNA): TGTGCCAGTAGTTTCCGGGACAGGGGAGGCTATGGCTACACCTTC.